A selection of T cell receptor beta chains follows, all from one sample in a study of cytotoxic CD8 clonotypes in ibrutinib-treated CLL. The method was immunoSEQ multiplex PCR; TCRdb's version includes in-frame clones alone and lacks a portion of them. This sample yields approximately 350,000 clones, of which roughly 71% are seen a single time; roughly 6.7% belongs to the top ten. Here the sequenced sample was PBMCs, taken after 36 months of ibrutinib treatment. Source of these receptors: a human donor with chronic lymphocytic leukemia. The CDR3 runs from the conserved cysteine through the conserved F or W. The order of the fields is clone size, D gene, J gene, V gene, CDR3 DNA, CDR3 protein. A D gene is named only where the DNA matches it firmly. Clone size is shown for a subset of rows, as once, few, many or a class of expanded clone.

clone size: .
D gene: .
J gene: TRBJ2-7
V gene: TRBV28
CDR3 DNA: TGTGCCAGCAGTTTATTGCTTGACGACACCTCCTACGAGCAGTACTTC
CDR3 protein: CASSLLLDDTSYEQYF

clone size: .
D gene: .
J gene: TRBJ2-7
V gene: TRBV5-4
CDR3 DNA: TGTGCCAGCAGCTTGGGGCAGGGATTCGACGAGCAGTACTTC
CDR3 protein: CASSLGQGFDEQYF

clone size: .
D gene: TRBD1
J gene: TRBJ2-7
V gene: TRBV18
CDR3 DNA: TGTGCCAGCTCACCGACGACAGGGAACTACGAGCAGTACTTC
CDR3 protein: CASSPTTGNYEQYF

clone size: .
D gene: TRBD2
J gene: TRBJ2-3
V gene: TRBV19
CDR3 DNA: TGTGCCAGTAGTATGAGGAGCGGGAGTTACGCAGATACGCAGTATTTT
CDR3 protein: CASSMRSGSYADTQYF

clone size: few
D gene: .
J gene: TRBJ2-2
V gene: TRBV28
CDR3 DNA: TGTGCCAGCAGCTATGGGAACACCGGGGAGCTGTTTTTT
CDR3 protein: CASSYGNTGELFF

clone size: few
D gene: TRBD1
J gene: TRBJ2-2
V gene: TRBV14
CDR3 DNA: TGTGCCAGCAGCTTTCGACAGGGGAACGGGGTCGGGGAGCTGTTTTTT
CDR3 protein: CASSFRQGNGVGELFF

clone size: few
D gene: .
J gene: TRBJ2-5
V gene: TRBV15
CDR3 DNA: TGTGCCACCGCCGGGGAAGAGACCCAGTACTTC
CDR3 protein: CATAGEETQYF

clone size: .
D gene: .
J gene: TRBJ2-3
V gene: TRBV7-2
CDR3 DNA: TGTGCCAGCAGCTTAGCCGGCCGCACAGATACGCAGTATTTT
CDR3 protein: CASSLAGRTDTQYF

clone size: .
D gene: .
J gene: TRBJ1-1
V gene: TRBV7-9
CDR3 DNA: TGTGCCAGCAGCTTAGTCGGTGGGCTGAGCACTGAAGCTTTCTTT
CDR3 protein: CASSLVGGLSTEAFF

clone size: once
D gene: .
J gene: TRBJ1-2
V gene: TRBV11-2
CDR3 DNA: TGTGCCAGCAGCTTACGGGCAGTAGCGCTGAGCGGCTACACCTTC
CDR3 protein: CASSLRAVALSGYTF

clone size: .
D gene: .
J gene: TRBJ1-2
V gene: TRBV29-1
CDR3 DNA: TGCAGCGTTGATCAGGGACCGACAGTTAACTATGGCTACACCTTC
CDR3 protein: CSVDQGPTVNYGYTF